A single sample is the source of the 26 T cell receptor beta chains below, sequenced in a study of T cells in Graves' hyperthyroidism and ophthalmopathy. The TCR beta CDR3 regions underwent amplification using RNA transcripts as the source. The HTBI primer set served for first-round RT-PCR of the TCR CDR3. Each CDR3 protein is one row after TCRdb ran MiXCR on the multiplex PCR reads. Of hundreds of thousands of distinct CDR3 sequences in the sample, 12% to 15% were seen once. Input material: blood. The receptors here all came from a young woman with Graves' hyperthyroidism.

The rearrangement joins TRBV12-3 or TRBV12-4 to TRBJ2-7, with TRBD2 identical over 10 bases. V gave up 3 bases and J gave up 3 bases; unmatched junction bases: 5. The CDR3 consists of 15 residues. The CDR3 DNA reads as TGTGCCAGCAGTTTTGGTCTAGCGGGAGACTACGAGCAGTACTTC. Protein sequence: CASSFGLAGDYEQYF.

This clonotype came up many times. The chain employs TRBV30 and TRBJ2-7, with 8 bases lining up with TRBD1. Germline V gives CDR1 GTSNPN, CDR2 SVGIG (reference sequence). This CDR3 contains 12 residues. V was pared by 4 bases and J by 4 bases, with 3 bases of the junction left unmatched. The CDR3 sequence is CAWNTGGYEQYF. The CDR3 DNA follows: TGTGCCTGGAATACAGGGGGGTACGAGCAGTACTTC.

This chain connects TRBV29-1 to TRBJ2-5; D remains unclear. This CDR3 contains 10 residues. Germline values: CDR1 SQVTM, CDR2 ANQGSEA. V lost 6 bases and J lost 4, with 6 bases in between. The CDR3 DNA sequence: TGCAGCGTCGCTAGAGAGACCCAGTACTTC. Protein sequence: CSVARETQYF.

Concerning this clonotype itself: It may be a read error: a sequence one base away is much more abundant. V usage is TRBV2 and J usage is TRBJ2-5, with 11 nucleotides matching TRBD2. The CDR3 extends over 14 amino acids. In germline, CDR1 is SNHLY, CDR2 FYNNEI. In DNA, the CDR3 is TGTGCCAGCAGCGATACTAGCGGGAGTGAGACCCGGTACTTC. The encoded protein is CASSDTSGSETRYF. Using reference TRBV2 and TRBJ2-5 for the parts outside the CDR3, the full variable domain is EPEVTQTPSHQVTQMGQEVILRCVPISNHLYFYWYRQILGQKVEFLVSFYNNEISEKSEIFDDQFSVERPDGSNFTLKIRSTKLEDSAMYFCASSDTSGSETRYFGPGTRLLVL.

This chain links TRBV6-1 with TRBJ2-3, with 14 bases lining up with TRBD2. The CDR3 sequence is 16 residues long. The ends lost 6 bases at V and 2 bases at J; junction bases unmatched: 4. Germline V gives CDR1 MNHNS, CDR2 SASEGT. In DNA form, the CDR3 reads TGTGCCAGCAGCGTGGGACTAGCGGGAGTCACAGATACGCAGTATTTT. It yields the protein CASSVGLAGVTDTQYF.

The chain carries TRBV2 and TRBJ1-5; 7 positions agree with TRBD1. This CDR3 has 15 amino acids. The J segment lost 4 bases and the V segment lost 6 bases, leaving 9 bases of the junction unmatched. Germline assignment: CDR1 SNHLY and CDR2 FYNNEI. Here the CDR3 reads CASRGTVRLNQPQHF. CDR3 bases: TGTGCCAGCAGAGGGACAGTTAGACTTAATCAGCCCCAGCATTTT.

At least ten counts were recorded for this clonotype. The chain has TRBV2 and TRBJ1-2; tentatively, D is TRBD1 (5 bases). V dropped 8 bases and J dropped 6 bases, with 19 bases sitting between them. The CDR3 spans 14 residues. CDR1 and CDR2 from the germline V gene are SNHLY and FYNNEI. CDR3 DNA: TGTGCCAGCGCACGACCAGGGCATTACCATGGCTACACCTTC. Protein: CASARPGHYHGYTF.

In its sample, this clonotype was seen a few times. The chain links TRBV5-4 to TRBJ2-5; D perhaps matches TRBD2 (6 bases). Germline assignment: CDR1 SGHNT and CDR2 YYREEE (reference sequence). The CDR3 is made up of 13 amino acids. Trimming shortened V by 6 bases and J by 5 bases, and 14 bases separated the two germline ends. CDR3 residues: CASKAGSGETQYF. The CDR3 coding sequence is TGTGCCAGCAAAGCGGGTTCGGGGGAGACCCAGTACTTC.

V gene TRBV9 combines with J gene TRBJ1-2; no definite D call. The CDR3 is 12 residues long. V lost 0 bases, J lost 4 bases, and 4 bases lay in between. Germline V gene lookup returns CDR1 SGDLS and CDR2 YYNGEE. In nucleotides, the CDR3 is TGTGCCAGCAGCGTAGACTTCTATGGCTACACCTTC. Translated: CASSVDFYGYTF.

This clonotype occurred many times. The chain recombines TRBV29-1 with TRBJ1-5, with 11 bases aligning to TRBD1. The CDR3 sequence is 13 residues long. V gave up 7 bases and J gave up 7 bases; unmatched junction bases: 6. The V gene's germline CDR1 is SQVTM and CDR2 ANQGSEA. For the CDR3, the DNA is TGCAGCGCCGGAGGACAGGGGGCGCAGCCCCAGCATTTT. This sequence encodes CSAGGQGAQPQHF.

This rearrangement joins TRBV29-1 to TRBJ2-5; D unresolved. The germline gives CDR1 SQVTM, CDR2 ANQGSEA. Trimming took off 6 bases at V and 1 base at J, with 12 bases between the two ends. This CDR3 has 13 amino acids. The CDR3 reads CSVPSPTQETQYF. The CDR3 DNA sequence: TGCAGCGTCCCCTCCCCAACCCAAGAGACCCAGTACTTC. The full variable domain, with the rest looked up from reference TRBV29-1 and TRBJ2-5, is SAVISQKPSRDICQRGTSLTIQCQVDSQVTMMFWYRQQPGQSLTLIATANQGSEATYESGFVIDKFPISRPNLTFSTLTVSNMSPEDSSIYLCSVPSPTQETQYFGPGTRLLVL.

The V call is TRBV18, the J call TRBJ2-2; 8 positions agree with TRBD1. CDR3 size: 14 residues. Per the germline V gene, CDR1 is KGHSH and CDR2 is LQKENI. The J segment lost 7 bases and the V segment lost 2 bases, leaving 3 bases of the junction unmatched. CDR3 DNA sequence: TGTGCCAGCTCACCAGCGACAGGGGACGGGGAGCTGTTTTTT. Its protein product is CASSPATGDGELFF.

This clonotype appeared many times. The rearrangement links TRBV18 to TRBJ2-7; D gene unclear. Germline CDR1 KGHSH, CDR2 LQKENI. V was cut by 0 bases and J by 6 bases, with 9 bases left in between. This CDR3 has 13 residues. The CDR3 DNA reads as TGTGCCAGCTCACCACCGTGGGCTCGCGAGCAGTACTTC. It translates to CASSPPWAREQYF.

This clonotype was seen ten or more times. The chain combines TRBV27 with TRBJ1-1, with TRBD1 as a possible D gene (5 bases). Germline values: CDR1 MNHEY, CDR2 SMNVEV (reference sequence). The CDR3 extends over 14 amino acids. The ends were cut back, 2 bases at V and 4 bases at J, with 11 bases in the middle. The CDR3 protein is CASSLQGGITEAFF. CDR3 DNA: TGTGCCAGCAGTTTACAGGGTGGGATCACTGAAGCTTTCTTT.

This clonotype came up a few times. The chain joins TRBV5-1 to TRBJ2-5; D call uncertain. Trimming removed 0 bases at V and 4 bases at J, with 7 bases between. Germline V gives CDR1 SGHRS, CDR2 YFSETQ. The CDR3 has 13 residues. The DNA for the CDR3 is TGCGCCAGCAGCTTGGATGTGGTAGAGACCCAGTACTTC. This encodes CASSLDVVETQYF.

This chain connects TRBV7-3 to TRBJ2-2; the D gene is possibly TRBD2 (6 bases). The germline gives CDR1 SGHTA, CDR2 FQGTGA. V lost 2 bases and J 1 base, leaving 14 bases between the germline ends. The CDR3 extends over 17 amino acids. CDR3 DNA sequence: TGTGCCAGCAGCTTACATACTCGCGGGATGAACACCGGGGAGCTGTTTTTT. Its translation: CASSLHTRGMNTGELFF. Full variable domain (remainder filled in from reference TRBV7-3 and TRBJ2-2): GAGVSQTPSNKVTEKGKYVELRCDPISGHTALYWYRQSLGQGPEFLIYFQGTGAADDSGLPNDRFFAVRPEGSVSTLKIQRTERGDSAVYLCASSLHTRGMNTGELFFGEGSRLTVL.

This sequence joins TRBV14 and TRBJ2-5; D is possibly TRBD1 or TRBD2 (5 bases each). Deletions cut 3 bases from V and 1 base from J, with 9 bases between. The CDR3 is 14 amino acids. Germline loops: CDR1 SGHDN, CDR2 FVKESK. Here the CDR3 DNA reads TGTGCCAGCAGCCATATTGGGGGCCAAGAGACCCAGTACTTC. As protein: CASSHIGGQETQYF.

The CDR3 spells CASSQGGGVLAKNIQYF. Written as DNA, the CDR3 is TGCGCCAGCAGCCAAGGGGGAGGGGTCCTAGCCAAAAACATTCAGTACTTC. The chain couples TRBV4-1 to TRBJ2-4; 7 bases are shared with TRBD2. Germline trimming cut 1 base from V and 0 bases from J; bases unmatched to any gene: 6. CDR1 is MGHRA, CDR2 YSYEKL, per germline. The CDR3 loop spans 17 amino acids.

The chain carries TRBV6-2 or TRBV6-3 and TRBJ2-1, with D perhaps being TRBD1 or TRBD2 (5 bases each). Germline loops: CDR1 MNHEY, CDR2 SVGEGT. The germline V and J ends were trimmed by 6 bases and 3 bases, with 12 bases remaining between them. The CDR3 spans 14 residues. The CDR3 region is CASRRGADYNEQFF. The CDR3, as DNA: TGTGCCAGCAGAAGAGGGGCAGACTACAATGAGCAGTTCTTC.

This clonotype was counted a few times. The rearrangement uses TRBV4-2 and TRBJ2-7; D is perhaps TRBD2 (6 bases). V lost 4 bases to trimming and J lost 2 bases, with 12 bases between them. Germline loops: CDR1 LGHNA, CDR2 YNFKEQ. This CDR3 is 14 amino acids long. CDR3 region: CASSPEGLPYEQYF. In nucleotides, the CDR3 is TGTGCCAGCAGCCCGGAGGGCCTGCCCTACGAGCAGTACTTC.

This clonotype occurred a few times. J is TRBJ1-5 and V is TRBV20-1; no clear D. Germline V lookup: CDR1 DFQATT, CDR2 SNEGSKA (reference sequence). The CDR3 is made up of 14 amino acids. Trimming shortened V by 3 bases and J by 6 bases, and 15 bases separated the two germline ends. CDR3 bases: TGCAGTGCTAGTCGCCCAAGGGAAGGTCAGCCCCAGCATTTT. It encodes CSASRPREGQPQHF.

This clonotype was recorded at least ten times. CDR3 region: CASSLLGGSETQYF. CDR3 DNA: TGTGCCAGCAGTTTATTGGGGGGATCAGAGACCCAGTACTTC. This chain uses TRBV12-3 or TRBV12-4 with TRBJ2-5, with a tentative D call TRBD2 (6 bases). V lost 2 bases, J lost 4 bases, and 11 bases lay in between. The CDR3 is 14 residues long.

The chain recombines TRBV28 with TRBJ1-2, with a possible D match to TRBD1 (6 bases). With 5 bases removed from V and 6 bases from J, the gap between germline ends came to 16 bases. Looked up from germline, CDR1 is MDHEN and CDR2 is SYDVKM. The CDR3 is 14 amino acids. CDR3: CASSGVGQGNGYTF. In DNA form, the CDR3 reads TGTGCCAGCAGTGGGGTGGGGCAGGGGAATGGCTACACCTTC.

This clonotype showed up just a few times. The chain couples TRBV6-1 to TRBJ1-5, with D perhaps matching TRBD1 (6 bases). The germline V gene encodes CDR1 MNHNS and CDR2 SASEGT. Between the trimmed V and J ends, which lost 6 bases and 9 bases, there was a span of 15 bases. The CDR3 extends over 13 amino acids. This chain's CDR3 is CASRLTGASPQHF. The CDR3, as DNA: TGTGCCAGCAGATTGACAGGCGCGTCGCCCCAGCATTTT.

This clonotype was detected ten times or more. The rearrangement uses TRBV12-3 or TRBV12-4 and TRBJ2-7, with D unclear. The CDR3 runs 13 residues. V lost 8 bases, J lost 4 bases, and 15 bases lay in between. CDR3 in DNA: TGTGCCAGCGCTTTGCGGTTTCTTTACGAGCAGTACTTC. Translating it yields CASALRFLYEQYF.

The CDR3 spells CASSLEGGFNEQYF. As DNA, the CDR3 is TGTGCCAGCAGCTTAGAGGGAGGTTTTAACGAGCAGTACTTC. The chain has TRBV7-3 and TRBJ2-7; a weak D match, TRBD2 (6 bases). The V gene lost 2 bases and the J gene lost 5 bases, with 13 bases spanning the gap. The CDR3 runs 14 residues. Germline-derived CDR1 and CDR2 are SGHTA and FQGTGA. The full variable domain, completed using reference TRBV7-3 and TRBJ2-7, is GAGVSQTPSNKVTEKGKYVELRCDPISGHTALYWYRQSLGQGPEFLIYFQGTGAADDSGLPNDRFFAVRPEGSVSTLKIQRTERGDSAVYLCASSLEGGFNEQYFGPGTRLTVT.